These T cell receptor beta chains were read from a single sample in a study of T-cell reconstitution after alpha-beta-depleted transplantation in children. TCRdb reprocessed the PCR reads with MiXCR, giving one entry per CDR3 protein. This sample has hundreds of thousands of distinct CDR3 sequences; under 20% occur once, and the top ten carry around 44%. The sequencing used PBMCs, mostly from graft donor cells, collected 360 days after TCRalphabeta/CD19-depleted stem cell transplant. The receptors derive from a male patient aged 2 to 10 who had a stem cell transplant for acute lymphoblastic leukemia, so the T cells may come from the graft donor. Each CDR3 is given without its conserved first and last residue. The order of the fields is V gene, clone size, D gene, CDR3 protein. A D gene is named only where the DNA matches it firmly. The size entry is marked missing in some rows and otherwise reads once, few, many or a size class.

>TRBV4-2|NA|NA
ASSQGATFQETQY
>TRBV29-1|many|TRBD2
SAQLAGLYNEQF
>TRBV5-1|once|TRBD1
ASSFGTDHYNEQF
>TRBV4-1|many|NA
ASSQDFRVEETQY
>TRBV4-3|NA|TRBD1
ASSQDVGQGDNEQF
>TRBV20-1|few|NA
SASVTGLGGATNEKLF
>TRBV27|NA|TRBD2
ASSRWGGSTDTQY
>TRBV5-1|NA|TRBD2
ASSLVSSGGPTGELF
>TRBV10-2|few|TRBD2
ASSRAGGPETQY
>TRBV7-4|few|TRBD1
ASSIDRGRTEAF
>TRBV27|NA|TRBD1
ASSPTGGGETQY
>TRBV7-9|NA|NA
ASSLDADTQY
>TRBV11-2|few|NA
ASSLASHEQF
>TRBV4-2|NA|TRBD2
ASSQDSGATSPWPQY
>TRBV11-1|NA|TRBD1
ASRLIRDRDTEAF
>TRBV5-5|NA|TRBD1
ASSAQSTGGEQY
>TRBV7-9|NA|NA
ASSLQGSLNTEAF
>TRBV4-2|NA|NA
ASSQDQHKNYGYT
>TRBV12-3/TRBV12-4|NA|TRBD2
ASSFSRGGTGELF
>TRBV5-1|NA|TRBD1
ASSFGLAGGLGTDTQY
>TRBV20-1|few|TRBD1
SARGYYT
>TRBV5-1|few|NA
ASSLSSGRKDVYGYT
>TRBV20-1|NA|NA
SARPESANTEAF
>TRBV27|NA|TRBD1
ASSFGTGVTGELF
>TRBV7-6|NA|NA
ASSLVAGGSYEQY
>TRBV4-2|few|TRBD1
ASSHPGQGDTEAF
>TRBV27|NA|NA
ASSRGGAYEQF
>TRBV20-1|few|TRBD1
SARVRRDSYEQY
>TRBV28|few|NA
ASSSSQPQH
>TRBV6-5|few|NA
ASSYGSGGGNTIY
>TRBV5-6|few|NA
ASSRTNTGELF
>TRBV7-9|few|NA
ASSAPQGSGTEAF
>TRBV6-2/TRBV6-3|once|NA
ASSYSGFRGAFYEQY
>TRBV21-1|few|NA
ASPRTGMRNGYT
>TRBV6-1|NA|TRBD1
ASRKEGANSPLH
>TRBV11-1|NA|TRBD2
ASSILPNLAGRGRYEQY
>TRBV6-2/TRBV6-3|NA|NA
ASSYPYYEQY
>TRBV18|few|NA
ASSPSSKYEQY
>TRBV7-6|few|NA
ASSEILAEQY
>TRBV7-9|once|NA
ASRSSEHSYEQY
>TRBV15|few|TRBD2
ATSRDGRSGALNEQF
>TRBV7-3|NA|TRBD2
ASSSHGTSGDEQF
>TRBV5-1|many|TRBD1
ASSGTGLTEAF
>TRBV5-1|NA|NA
ASSNRGRQSEAF
>TRBV6-1|NA|NA
ASPGTSTDTQY
>TRBV7-2|NA|TRBD2
ASSAGAGGISTGELF
>TRBV7-2|many|TRBD2
ASSNLAGYYEQY
>TRBV10-1|NA|TRBD2
ASSETSGGNNEQF
>TRBV5-1|NA|TRBD1
ASSVGGTGNTGELF
>TRBV5-4|few|NA
ASSSVGRRLEQY
>TRBV20-1|NA|TRBD2
SATPASGADTQY
>TRBV5-1|NA|NA
ASSWKVGDEQY
>TRBV29-1|few|NA
SAPDSSTNEKLF
>TRBV6-5|NA|TRBD2
ASSYFGLAGKETQY
>TRBV4-3|few|TRBD2
ASSPERGGPQY
>TRBV20-1|many|TRBD1
SASVGQGAYGYT
>TRBV7-2|NA|TRBD1
ASSRTGGISYEQY
>TRBV6-2/TRBV6-3|few|NA
ASTSLRGLAYEQF